The 29 T cell receptor beta chains below were found in one sample sequenced in a study of blood T cell repertoires in COVID-19. Measured with immunoSEQ multiplex PCR; TCRdb has only the in-frame clones, and not every one. The repertoire holds over 90,000 clones, roughly 70% seen once, with roughly 4% in the top ten. Sequencing was performed on peripheral blood. The receptors come from a man aged 70-80 years with COVID-19, enrolled during active disease.

The V call is TRBV6-5, the J call TRBJ2-5; D possibly corresponds to TRBD2 (6 bases). CDR3 length: 14 residues. Trimming stripped 0 bases from V and 10 bases from J, with 15 bases between. Germline CDR1 is MNHEY and CDR2 is SVGAGI. CDR3 bases: TGTGCCAGCAGTTACTCTCCTAGCGTTAGGAGCCAGTACTTC. This translates into CASSYSPSVRSQYF.

The gene calls are TRBV5-1 and TRBJ1-5; 10 bases agree with TRBD1. Trimming cost V 4 bases and J 5 bases; bases outside gene matches: 3. This CDR3 is built from 14 residues. Germline loops: CDR1 SGHRS, CDR2 YFSETQ. The CDR3 here is CASSQGTGDQPQHF. The CDR3 region has the DNA TGCGCCAGCAGCCAGGGGACAGGGGATCAGCCCCAGCATTTT.

This clone was counted once. The CDR3 DNA follows: TGTGCCAGCAGCTCCCCTGGGGACAGTAGCAACTATGGCTACACCTTC. Encoded protein: CASSSPGDSSNYGYTF. The chain carries TRBV5-4 and TRBJ1-2; 7 bases map to TRBD1. Germline assignment: CDR1 SGHNT and CDR2 YYREEE (reference sequence). CDR3 length: 16 residues. V trimming: 3 bases; J trimming: 2 bases; junction bases outside the gene matches: 10.

CDR3 protein: CASSVDTDYGYTF. CDR3 bases: TGTGCCAGCAGCGTAGATACGGACTATGGCTACACCTTC. This chain links TRBV9 with TRBJ1-2; D gene unclear. In germline, CDR1 is SGDLS, CDR2 YYNGEE. The CDR3 sequence is 13 residues long. V shed 0 bases and J shed 3 bases, with 6 bases lying between them.

This chain uses TRBV18 with TRBJ1-1; TRBD1 matches 7 bases. There are 12 residues in the CDR3. Germline V gene lookup returns CDR1 KGHSH and CDR2 LQKENI. Losses at the gene ends were 2 bases for V and 8 bases for J; bases not matched to a gene: 2. Here the CDR3 reads CASSPTDREAFF. The CDR3, as DNA: TGTGCCAGCTCACCAACGGACAGGGAAGCTTTCTTT. The whole variable domain, remainder taken from reference TRBV18 and TRBJ1-1, is NAGVMQNPRHLVRRRGQEARLRCSPMKGHSHVYWYRQLPEEGLKFMVYLQKENIIDESGMPKERFSAEFPKEGPSILRIQQVVRGDSAAYFCASSPTDREAFFGQGTRLTVV.

The rearrangement links TRBV6-2 or TRBV6-3 to TRBJ2-1; 9 nucleotides agree with TRBD2. With 4 bases clipped from V and 0 bases from J, the junction kept 4 bases outside the gene matches. Germline lookup yields CDR1 MNHEY and CDR2 SVGEGT. CDR3 length: 16 amino acids. CDR3 nucleotides: TGTGCCAGCAGTTTGATAGCGGGAGACTCCTACAATGAGCAGTTCTTC. It encodes CASSLIAGDSYNEQFF.

The chain carries TRBV11-1 and TRBJ2-1; a weak D match, TRBD2 (6 bases). Trimming removed 3 bases at V and 7 bases at J, with 19 bases between. The CDR3 has 16 residues. CDR1 is SGHAT, CDR2 FQDESV, per germline (reference sequence). CDR3 protein: CASSFSGGGAGNEQFF. CDR3 sequence (DNA): TGTGCCAGCAGCTTTTCTGGTGGAGGCGCGGGAAATGAGCAGTTCTTC.

The chain has TRBV28 and TRBJ1-1, with D hard to call. The CDR3 loop spans 13 amino acids. Germline V gene sequence: CDR1 MDHEN, CDR2 SYDVKM. V lost 3 bases and J lost 4, with 9 bases in between. CDR3 coding DNA: TGTGCCAGCAGTTTGGGAGGCGTCACTGAAGCTTTCTTT. Amino acid sequence: CASSLGGVTEAFF.

The chain uses TRBV4-3 and TRBJ1-5; no clear D. CDR1 and CDR2 (germline): LGHNA, YSLEER. Between the trimmed V and J ends, which lost 1 base and 2 bases, there was a span of 9 bases. The CDR3 sequence is 15 residues long. CDR3 bases: TGCGCCAGCAGCCAAGGGGCCTTCGGCAATCAGCCCCAGCATTTT. Encoded protein: CASSQGAFGNQPQHF.

This chain links TRBV12-2 with TRBJ2-2; TRBD2, the D gene given by the table, was not confirmed from the DNA. TRBV12-2 is an annotated pseudogene. The CDR3 covers 16 residues. CDR3 nucleotides: TGTGCAAGTCGCGTTCCCGGGAAGGGAAACACCGGGGAGCTGTTTTTT. It is translated as CASRVPGKGNTGELFF.

V gene TRBV13 combines with J gene TRBJ2-3; 12 bases are shared with TRBD1. The CDR3 has 15 amino acids. CDR1 is PRHDT and CDR2 is FYEKMQ in the germline V gene (reference sequence). With V trimmed by 3 bases and J by 6 bases, 4 bases remained unmatched. CDR3: CASSFRDRGLDTQYF. CDR3 sequence (DNA): TGTGCCAGCAGCTTCCGGGACAGGGGGCTTGATACGCAGTATTTT.

V gene TRBV9 combines with J gene TRBJ1-2, with D tentatively TRBD1 (5 bases). Trimming stripped 6 bases from V and 2 bases from J, with 17 bases between. Per the germline V gene, CDR1 is SGDLS and CDR2 is YYNGEE. The CDR3 length is 15 residues. CDR3 loop: CASTTGGTKNYGYTF. The CDR3, as DNA: TGTGCCAGCACCACGGGAGGGACCAAAAACTATGGCTACACCTTC.

The V call is TRBV4-1, the J call TRBJ2-2; the D gene is possibly TRBD1 (5 bases). The CDR3 runs 16 residues. The V end lost 6 bases, the J end lost 7 bases, and 21 bases lay between the germline ends. Germline lookup yields CDR1 MGHRA and CDR2 YSYEKL. CDR3 residues: CASRQKGVGHGGELFF. CDR3 coding DNA: TGCGCCAGCAGGCAAAAGGGTGTGGGGCACGGCGGGGAGCTGTTTTTT.

The genes are TRBV5-6 and TRBJ2-3; 9 bases are shared with TRBD2. V was clipped by 2 bases and J by 6 bases; unmatched bases: 10. Germline loops: CDR1 SGHDT, CDR2 YYEEEE. The CDR3 is 16 amino acids. The CDR3 bases are TGTGCCAGCAGCTTAATCTATAGCGGGAGTATCGATACGCAGTATTTT. Translation gives CASSLIYSGSIDTQYF.

The chain couples TRBV27 to TRBJ1-6; perhaps TRBD1 as D (5 bases). CDR1 is MNHEY and CDR2 is SMNVEV in the germline V gene (reference sequence). The CDR3 totals 15 residues. V was trimmed by 3 bases and J by 5 bases, leaving 11 bases between them. The CDR3 sequence is CASSFRRRDNSPLHF. CDR3 DNA: TGTGCCAGCAGTTTCCGGCGCAGGGATAATTCACCCCTCCACTTT.

CDR3 DNA: TGTGCCAGCAGCTCCCCCGGGAGCCGGGTACACGAGCAGTACTTC. The encoded protein is CASSSPGSRVHEQYF. The chain joins TRBV5-4 to TRBJ2-7, with a tentative D call TRBD2 (6 bases). Looked up from germline, CDR1 is SGHNT and CDR2 is YYREEE (reference sequence). V was clipped by 3 bases and J by 5 bases, with 18 bases between them. This CDR3 is 15 amino acids long.

This clone appeared once. The chain is built from TRBV6-1 and TRBJ1-2, with D possibly matching TRBD1 (6 bases). CDR1 and CDR2 (germline): MNHNS, SASEGT. V was pared by 2 bases and J by 3 bases, with 13 bases between. This CDR3 contains 15 residues. CDR3 sequence (DNA): TGTGCCAGCAGTGAACATGGACAGAGAGACTATGGCTACACCTTC. It is translated as CASSEHGQRDYGYTF.

The chain uses TRBV4-3 and TRBJ2-7; 7 nucleotides align to TRBD1. The length of the CDR3 is 16 residues. V shed 5 bases, J shed 2 bases, and the junction held 12 bases outside the gene matches. CDR1 LGHNA and CDR2 YSLEER come from the germline V gene. The CDR3 region is CASSSALGTEAYEQYF. In DNA form, the CDR3 reads TGCGCCAGCAGCTCGGCCCTCGGGACAGAAGCCTACGAGCAGTACTTC.

This chain joins TRBV18 and TRBJ1-1; D might be TRBD1 (6 bases). The V end was cut by 6 bases, the J end by 1 base, with 9 bases between. Germline V gene data show CDR1 as KGHSH and CDR2 as LQKENI. The CDR3 has 13 amino acids. The CDR3 region has the DNA TGTGCCAGCTCGCGACAGGAGAACACTGAAGCTTTCTTT. It specifies CASSRQENTEAFF.

The chain recombines TRBV6-5 with TRBJ2-7; 10 bases fit TRBD2. CDR1 and CDR2 from the germline V gene are MNHEY and SVGAGI. There are 15 residues in the CDR3. Germline trimming cut 6 bases from V and 7 bases from J; bases unmatched to any gene: 12. CDR3 in DNA: TGTGCCAGCAGCATTGTACCTAGCGGGAGAGTTGAGCAGTACTTC. It codes for CASSIVPSGRVEQYF.

The V and J genes are TRBV28 and TRBJ1-3, with D unclear. The germline V gene has CDR1 MDHEN and CDR2 SYDVKM. This CDR3 contains 16 residues. Trimming took off 4 bases at V and 0 bases at J, with 13 bases between the two ends. The CDR3 region has the DNA TGTGCCAGCAGTTCACCGACACTCCGCTCTGGAAACACCATATATTTT. Protein product: CASSSPTLRSGNTIYF.

This clone was detected only a few times. The chain has TRBV4-2 and TRBJ1-3; D call uncertain. The germline gives CDR1 LGHNA, CDR2 YNFKEQ. There are 15 residues in the CDR3. V was pared by 0 bases and J by 7 bases, with 13 bases between. The CDR3: CASSQDRGPGNTIYF. In DNA, the CDR3 is TGTGCCAGCAGCCAAGATCGAGGTCCGGGGAACACCATATATTTT.

This clone was seen ten or more times. CDR3 amino acids: CASSRLADRIYEQYF. DNA of the CDR3: TGTGCCAGCAGCCGGCTAGCGGACCGAATCTACGAGCAGTACTTC. The chain joins TRBV9 to TRBJ2-7; 7 bases line up with TRBD2. From germline, CDR1 is SGDLS and CDR2 YYNGEE. J was trimmed by 3 bases and V by 4 bases; bases with no gene match: 10. The CDR3 spans 15 residues.

V gene TRBV5-5 combines with J gene TRBJ2-3; TRBD1 aligns across 10 bases. The ends lost 3 bases at V and 6 bases at J; junction bases unmatched: 13. CDR3 size: 17 residues. Germline lookup yields CDR1 SGHKS and CDR2 YYEKEE (reference sequence). The CDR3 region has the DNA TGTGCCAGCAGCTGGTTCCGGGACAGGGGAATGGAGGATACGCAGTATTTT. Protein product: CASSWFRDRGMEDTQYF. Together with reference TRBV5-5 and TRBJ2-3, the CDR3 gives the full variable domain: DAGVTQSPTHLIKTRGQQVTLRCSPISGHKSVSWYQQVLGQGPQFIFQYYEKEERGRGNFPDRFSARQFPNYSSELNVNALLLGDSALYLCASSWFRDRGMEDTQYFGPGTRLTVL.

This clone was observed a few times. The chain combines TRBV7-9 with TRBJ2-3; 9 bases match TRBD2. The CDR3 spans 18 residues. The V segment lost 0 bases and the J segment 5 bases; nucleotides outside the gene matches: 12. CDR1 SEHNR and CDR2 FQNEAQ come from the germline V gene (reference sequence). The CDR3: CASSLAGNSGSSGDTQYF. The DNA for the CDR3 is TGTGCCAGCAGCTTAGCGGGCAATAGCGGGAGCTCAGGAGATACGCAGTATTTT.

The V and J genes are TRBV21-1 and TRBJ2-3; TRBD2 is the table's D call, not checked against the DNA. TRBV21-1 is given as a pseudogene. The CDR3 spans 19 residues. The CDR3 spells CASSGTEASGRRGTDTQYF. The CDR3 DNA is TGTGCCAGCAGCGGGACGGAGGCTAGCGGGCGGAGGGGCACAGATACGCAGTATTTT.

The J gene is TRBJ2-3, the V gene TRBV9; the D gene is possibly TRBD1 (6 bases). The V gene's germline CDR1 is SGDLS and CDR2 YYNGEE. The CDR3 runs to 16 residues. V gave up 4 bases and J gave up 2 bases, with 17 bases separating them. CDR3 loop: CASSSRTVLTTDTQYF. The CDR3 bases are TGTGCCAGCAGCTCCCGGACAGTTCTTACCACAGATACGCAGTATTTT. Together with reference TRBV9 and TRBJ2-3, the CDR3 gives the full variable domain: DSGVTQTPKHLITATGQRVTLRCSPRSGDLSVYWYQQSLDQGLQFLIQYYNGEERAKGNILERFSAQQFPDLHSELNLSSLELGDSALYFCASSSRTVLTTDTQYFGPGTRLTVL.

The count of this clone is one. The chain combines TRBV30 with TRBJ2-3; D is perhaps TRBD1 (5 bases). Trimming pared 0 bases from V and 1 base from J, leaving 20 bases between. Germline loops: CDR1 GTSNPN, CDR2 SVGIG (reference sequence). This CDR3 has 18 amino acids. This chain's CDR3 is CAWSVQGVRGTGTDTQYF. As DNA, the CDR3 is TGTGCCTGGAGTGTACAAGGGGTGAGAGGAACGGGCACAGATACGCAGTATTTT.

The chain uses TRBV12-3 or TRBV12-4 and TRBJ1-1; weak D call: TRBD1 (5 bases). Trimming removed 0 bases from V and 3 bases from J, with 5 bases in between. This CDR3 contains 13 residues. The CDR3 reads CASSLAGDTEAFF. CDR3 coding DNA: TGTGCCAGCAGTTTAGCAGGGGACACTGAAGCTTTCTTT.